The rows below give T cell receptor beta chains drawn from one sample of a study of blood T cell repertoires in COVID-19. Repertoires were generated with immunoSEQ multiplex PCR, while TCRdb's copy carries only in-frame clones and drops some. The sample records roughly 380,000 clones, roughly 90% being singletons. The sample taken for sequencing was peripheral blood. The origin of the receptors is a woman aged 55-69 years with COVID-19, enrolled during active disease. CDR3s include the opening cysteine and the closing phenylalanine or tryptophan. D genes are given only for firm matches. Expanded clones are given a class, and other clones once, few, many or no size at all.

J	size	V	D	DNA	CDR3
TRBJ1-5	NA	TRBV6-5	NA	TGTGCCAGCTTCACCGGGGTTGGGCACAATCAGCCCCAGCATTTT	CASFTGVGHNQPQHF
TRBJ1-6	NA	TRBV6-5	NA	TGTGCCAGCAGTTACAGGCGGAGGCATCATGGGTCCCTCCACTTT	CASSYRRRHHGSLHF
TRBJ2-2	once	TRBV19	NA	TGTGCCAGTAGCGTACAGGGCCCTGACGGCGGGGAGCTGTTTTTT	CASSVQGPDGGELFF
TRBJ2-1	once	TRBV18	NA	TGTGCCAGCTCCCAGGTGTCCTACAATGAGCAGTTCTTC	CASSQVSYNEQFF
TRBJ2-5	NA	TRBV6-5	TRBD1	TGTGCCAGCAGCATCCCGGGACAGGGCCGGCAGACCCAGTACTTC	CASSIPGQGRQTQYF
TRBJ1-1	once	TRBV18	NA	TGTGCCAGCTCATCCCAAGGGGAGGGGCCTAAAGTTTTCTTT	CASSSQGEGPKVFF
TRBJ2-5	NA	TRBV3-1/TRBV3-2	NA	TGTGCCAGCAGCCGGGCCTCCCTCCAAGAGACCCAGTACTTC	CASSRASLQETQYF
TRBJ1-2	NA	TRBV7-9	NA	TGTGCCAGCAGCCTAAATACGGGGGAGAACTATGGCTACACCTTC	CASSLNTGENYGYTF
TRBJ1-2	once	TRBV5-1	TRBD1	TGCGCCAGCAGCGAGACGACAGGGGTATCTAACTATGGCTACACCTTC	CASSETTGVSNYGYTF
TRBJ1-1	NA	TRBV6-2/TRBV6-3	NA	TGTGCCAGCAGTTACTCGAAAGCGGGGAATGTCGCTGAAGCTTTCTTT	CASSYSKAGNVAEAFF
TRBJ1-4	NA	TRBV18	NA	TGTGCCAGCTCACCGGTCCAGCGCTCGAGGGCGGCAACTAATGAAAAACTGTTTTTT	CASSPVQRSRAATNEKLFF
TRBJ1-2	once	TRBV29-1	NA	TGCAGCGTTGAAGAGTTCCAGACTTATGGCTACACCTTC	CSVEEFQTYGYTF
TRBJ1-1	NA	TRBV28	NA	TGTGCCAGCAATCAGAACACTGAAGCTTTCTTT	CASNQNTEAFF
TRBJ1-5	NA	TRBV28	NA	TGTGCCACCTTCTATTCCGGGGTGGGCAATCAGCCCCAGCATTTT	CATFYSGVGNQPQHF
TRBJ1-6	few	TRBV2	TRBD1	TGTGCCAGCAGGGAACAGGGGGCGACTAATTCACCCCTCCACTTT	CASREQGATNSPLHF
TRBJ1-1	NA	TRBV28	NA	TGTGCCAGCAGGCAACAGAACACTGAAGCTTTCTTT	CASRQQNTEAFF
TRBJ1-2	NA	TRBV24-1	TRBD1	TGTGCCACCAGTGACCGCGGGGGGACAGAGGGTGGCTACACCTTC	CATSDRGGTEGGYTF
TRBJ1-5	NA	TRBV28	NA	TGTGCCAGCAGTTGGAGGGGCAATCAGCCCCAGCATTTT	CASSWRGNQPQHF
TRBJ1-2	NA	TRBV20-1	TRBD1	TGCAGTGCTTACAGGGGAGGTGGCTACACCTTC	CSAYRGGGYTF
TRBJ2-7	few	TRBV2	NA	TGTGCCAGCGGCGACAGGTCAAAGTACGAGCAGTACTTC	CASGDRSKYEQYF
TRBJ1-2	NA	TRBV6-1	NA	TGTGCCAGCAGTGAGACAGGCCCCTATGGCTACACCTTC	CASSETGPYGYTF
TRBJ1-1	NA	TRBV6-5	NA	TGTGCCAGCAGTTACTCGACCAGGGGGAACACTGAAGCTTTCTTT	CASSYSTRGNTEAFF
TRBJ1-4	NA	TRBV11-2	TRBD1	TGTGCCAGCACCGGGACAGGAGGTTGGAATGAAAAACTGTTTTTT	CASTGTGGWNEKLFF
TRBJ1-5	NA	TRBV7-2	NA	TGTGCCAGCAGCTTAGAGGCAGGTCCGCGGCCCCAGCATTTT	CASSLEAGPRPQHF
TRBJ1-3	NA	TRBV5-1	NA	TGCGCCAGCAGCTTGGGAACATCCAGGGCCGGAAACACCATATATTTT	CASSLGTSRAGNTIYF
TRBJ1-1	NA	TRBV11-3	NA	TGTGCCAGCAGTCTAACGGTGAACACTGAAGCTTTCTTT	CASSLTVNTEAFF
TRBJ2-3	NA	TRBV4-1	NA	TGCGCCAGCAGCTCCTTAGCAGATACGCAGTATTTT	CASSSLADTQYF
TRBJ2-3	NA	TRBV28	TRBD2	TGTGCCAGCAGTACGACTAGCGGGGGGACCACAGATACGCAGTATTTT	CASSTTSGGTTDTQYF
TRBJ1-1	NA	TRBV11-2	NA	TGTGCCAGCAGCCCCGGGGGGACCACTGAAGCTTTCTTT	CASSPGGTTEAFF
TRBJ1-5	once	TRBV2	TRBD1	TGTGCCAGCAGTGGGACAGGGAACAATCAGCCCCAGCATTTT	CASSGTGNNQPQHF
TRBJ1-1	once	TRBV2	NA	TGTGCCAGCAGTCAGACAGAAAACACTGAAGCTTTCTTT	CASSQTENTEAFF
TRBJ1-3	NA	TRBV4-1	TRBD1	TGCGCCAGCAGCCCCGCGGACAGGGGGGACACCATATATTTT	CASSPADRGDTIYF
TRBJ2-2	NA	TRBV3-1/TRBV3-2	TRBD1	TGTGCCAGCAGCTCGCGACAGGGGAGTGACACCGGGGAGCTGTTTTTT	CASSSRQGSDTGELFF
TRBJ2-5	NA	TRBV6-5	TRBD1	TGTGCCAGCACCGCACAGGGGATTCGGGAGACCCAGTACTTC	CASTAQGIRETQYF
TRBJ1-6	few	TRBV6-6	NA	TGTGCCAGCAGTCCGAAAATACCTACCAGGGGTTCTTCACCCCTCCACTTT	CASSPKIPTRGSSPLHF
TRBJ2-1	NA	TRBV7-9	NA	TGTGCCAGCAGCCCCATGTCGGGGGTAAGGGATGAGCAGTTCTTC	CASSPMSGVRDEQFF
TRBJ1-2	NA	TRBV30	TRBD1	TGTGCCTGGACCTCACAGGGGGCAGGCTATGGCTACACCTTC	CAWTSQGAGYGYTF
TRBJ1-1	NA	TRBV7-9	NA	TGTGCCAGCAGGAAGGAGGGGTACACTGAAGCTTTCTTT	CASRKEGYTEAFF
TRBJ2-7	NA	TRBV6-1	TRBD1	TGTGCCAGCAGTGAACCGGGACAGGGACTTTATGAGCAGTACTTC	CASSEPGQGLYEQYF
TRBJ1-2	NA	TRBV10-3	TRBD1	TGTGCCATCAGTGAACGGGACGTGGGTCGCAACATTGTGGGGACAGGGGGACGCTATGGCTACACCTTC	CAISERDVGRNIVGTGGRYGYTF
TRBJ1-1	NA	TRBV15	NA	TGTGCCACCAGCAGAGACAGCAGGCTAACTGAAGCTTTCTTT	CATSRDSRLTEAFF
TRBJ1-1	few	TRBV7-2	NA	TGTGCCAGCAGTCATGGACTGACGAACACTGAAGCTTTCTTT	CASSHGLTNTEAFF
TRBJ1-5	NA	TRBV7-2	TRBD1	TGTGCCAGCAGCTTTGAGGGGGACAGAAATCAGCCCCAGCATTTT	CASSFEGDRNQPQHF
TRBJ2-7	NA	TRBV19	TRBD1	TGTGCCAGTAGTATTACAGGGGTGCGTGGGGAGCAGTACTTC	CASSITGVRGEQYF
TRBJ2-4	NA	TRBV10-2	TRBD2	TGCGCCAGCAGGGACCGCAGCGGGGGTTTAGCCAAAAACATTCAGTACTTC	CASRDRSGGLAKNIQYF
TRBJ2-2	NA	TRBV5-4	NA	TGTGCCAGCAGCCGTCTCCAGTCTTCGAACACCGGGGAGCTGTTTTTT	CASSRLQSSNTGELFF